This T cell receptor (beta chain) was sequenced for a study of cytomegalovirus exposure and HLA in healthy donors (TCRdb year 2017). Study-level background: In an earlier analysis of 450 to 750 of the donors, 250 to 350 Gb of sequence data and roughly 100 million unique TCR beta sequences from some 170 million T cells were reported. To predict cytomegalovirus infection status, the study brought together high-throughput TCR immunosequencing, statistical association of individual TCRs with disease status, and machine learning. A separate validation cohort of about 110 different subjects was used in addition to the roughly 670-subject first cohort. Because of strong linkage in the cohort, roughly five DR-DQ haplotypes were treated as single units for association and clustering. The study aimed to test whether signatures of past pathogen exposure could be identified by cataloging public T cell receptors. All discovery cohort repertoires had been generated on a single sequencing platform. Typing coverage differed by locus: A, B, C, DRB1 and DQB1 were typed in roughly 620-640 donors, DQA1 in about 500, DPA1 in 600 to 610, and DPB1 in 400 to 480. Using immunosequencing, the study profiled T cell repertoires from about 610 subjects and related those repertoires to cytomegalovirus serostatus. A later genetic analysis took genome-wide SNP genotypes for about 55% of the 666 donors and used that subset as a discovery cohort. A later analysis re-analyzed previously published TCR beta repertoires from roughly 630 donors and added high-resolution HLA genotyping to study TCR occurrence patterns. On average, 235,054 unique TCR beta nucleotide sequences were sequenced per donor among 398 genotyped donors of the cohort, with roughly 18% of those sequences being non-productive. Donor age, sex, ethnicity and CMV serostatus were compiled together with the repertoire data. An earlier analysis of more than 450 of the donors used high-throughput TCR beta sequencing to judge whether each TCR beta V gene segment behaved as functional or pseudogenic. About 300 gigabases of sequencing data and 78 million or so unique TCR sequences were included in an early release covering about 700 HLA-typed donors. Among the approximately 400 genotyped donors, approximately 81% belonged to the genetic ancestry cluster associated with self-reported Caucasian donors. Both class I and class II loci were covered by HLA typing, at four-digit resolution. In the later analysis, no new phenotypic data were used to find candidate immune exposures; instead, reliance was placed on TCR beta sequences and their occurrence across donors. Broader findings and caveats from the paper: In a later analysis, TCR association rates were found to vary across HLA loci, with the most associated TCRs seen for DRB1 alleles and the fewest for HLA-C alleles. In a later analysis, HLA-associated TCR beta chains were found to be more clonally expanded and to have lower generation probabilities than equally common non-associated chains. Linkage disequilibrium might explain the correlated functional status among segregating V segments, but an unknown experimental factor could not be excluded. For the cohort, immune exposure information was limited to CMV serostatus. Only TCR beta chains were sequenced in this cohort, and the absence of alpha or paired-chain data limited detectable features. According to a later analysis, most CMV-associated TCR beta chains appeared to be HLA-restricted, and the HLA associations seemed to be driven largely by CMV exposure. The earlier analysis of nearly 600 of the donors excluded some 15 rarely observed V segments, including chromosome 9 orphons, because counts were too low. V-gene and J-gene trimming of TCR beta chains was associated with a missense DCLRE1C variant in a later genetic analysis, and the association was replicated in an independent cohort. In the study, some 180 TCR beta chains were listed as associated with cytomegalovirus. The sequencing pipeline was judged likely to have produced a cluster of highly shared sequence variants as a technical artifact. According to a later analysis, parvovirus B19, influenza, CMV and Epstein-Barr virus appeared linked to several top co-occurrence clusters. Roughly uniform sequencing depth across donors was assumed in presence/absence analyses, although this assumption may not hold. A few of the identified cytomegalovirus-associated TCR beta chains were confirmed in vitro to be specific for cytomegalovirus antigens. A further reported finding was that TCR beta sequences accurately predicted the HLA-A and HLA-B alleles for most subjects in the first cohort. In both the original and validation cohorts, the classifier was reported to diagnose cytomegalovirus status with high specificity and sensitivity. An earlier analysis of 587 of the donors showed that most TCR beta V segments appeared in productive rearrangements either about 87% or about 30% of the time, which broadly matched IMGT annotations. Because HLA typing was missing for some donors at each locus, association tests included only the typed subset. In a later analysis, some 18,000 TCR beta sequences were associated with specific HLA alleles at a false discovery rate of 0.05. The authors suggested that the approach could potentially be extended to other disease states and immunological phenotypes. In a later genetic analysis, fewer N-insertions in productive TCRs were reported among donors in an Asian-associated ancestry cluster than the roughly 640-donor mean. Most TCR sequences were observed very rarely across donors, whereas some public TCRs were present in many individuals. Strong co-occurrence of HLA alleles, especially DR and DQ, made assigning TCR associations to individual alleles difficult.

The cohort consisted of some 670 healthy bone marrow donors. At the time of sampling, all cohort members were nominally healthy, though unrecorded immune exposures were likely present. The donor tested CMV seropositive and was one of the 289 seropositive cohort members. A peripheral blood sample was provided by each donor, and peripheral blood mononuclear cells were used for TCR beta sequencing. Genomic DNA extraction from the blood cell samples was performed with the Qiagen DNeasy Blood Extraction Kit. This clone was counted once. The antigen it binds to is not known. No base quality values were provided; no much bigger clone lies one nucleotide off. Library preparation was by the immunoSEQ multiplex PCR assay. The multiplex PCR relied on a mix of 60 forward primers for TCR Vbeta segments and 13 reverse primers for TCR Jbeta segments. The CDR3 region of rearranged TCR beta genes was amplified from genomic DNA by a multiplex PCR assay. On the Illumina HiSeq System, the amplified TCR beta libraries were sequenced as 87-base-pair reads. The authors processed their data as follows. A later analysis tallied roughly 76 million unique TCR beta chains across the approximately 670 repertoires, and some 10 million of those chains were shared by two or more donors. Raw reads were error-corrected and collapsed into unique sequences with a nearest-neighbor algorithm that merged closely related sequences to remove PCR and sequencing errors. To assign V, D and J gene segments, CDR3 sequences were aligned to IMGT reference sequences. For a sequence to be retained, a match of at least six nucleotides to both a V gene segment and a J gene segment was required. A rearrangement counted as productive if the CDR3 had no stop codons and remained in frame with V and J, and every other rearrangement counted as non-productive. Following IMGT convention, CDR3 was defined as the stretch from the second conserved V-encoded cysteine to the conserved J-encoded phenylalanine. In an earlier analysis of around 640 of the donors, sequences lacking an unambiguous match to a single V gene segment were excluded. In an earlier analysis of a few hundred of the donors, a V segment was called functional when productive rearrangements were above 56.7%, and segregating when the standard deviation between donors exceeded 5%. A statistical classification framework was developed to diagnose cytomegalovirus status using the catalog of TCR beta chain sequences. In a later analysis, V and J genes were assigned by comparing TCR nucleotide sequences against IMGT/GENE-DB human TR gene sequences. Using the TCRdist pipeline, a later analysis assigned CDR3 sequences along with most-parsimonious VDJ recombination scenarios. In a later analysis, each TCR beta chain was defined by its CDR3 amino acid sequence together with its V-gene family, and reads without a unique V-gene family were excluded. As a way to deal with suspected cross-contamination and a sequencing artifact, a later analysis dropped approximately 590 nucleotide sequences that were highly shared and had low generation probability. A later analysis calculated a clonal expansion index for each public chain from normalized within-repertoire ranks of inferred template counts. In a later analysis, generation probabilities were computed with a VDJ recombination model fitted to out-of-frame rearrangements, and the resulting probabilities were checked against IGoR. In a later analysis, hypergeometric tests were used to score TCR-TCR, TCR-HLA and TCR-CMV co-occurrence, with a repertoire-size bias correction applied to TCR pairs. A later analysis estimated false discovery rates by permuting HLA or CMV assignments 20 times. In a later analysis, co-occurring TCRs were grouped using DBSCAN, and TCRdist sequence similarity was added for clustering within HLA-allele-positive subsets. Repertoires with fewer than 30,000 or more than 120,000 public chains were left out of co-occurrence clustering, as were about 5 repertoires with anomalous nucleotide sharing. Imported from immuneACCESS, the table was reduced by TCRdb to in-frame sequences with V and J called. These copies leave out some clones; in studies compared against another copy, an unresolved V gene accounts for under half, and the cause of the remainder is not known. V and J calls and clone size follow that table, whereas D and trimming were derived from the DNA. This sample comprises 150,000 to 200,000 clones, around 76% of them detected only once. The ten largest account for less than 8.5% of the sample.

The receptor comes from a middle-aged man in good health and CMV-seropositive. The sequenced sample was PBMCs.

CDR3 loop: CASSKGLAVGRTDTQYF. The bases are TGTGCCAGCAGCAAGGGACTAGCGGTGGGACGCACAGATACGCAGTATTTT. The chain joins TRBV11-2 to TRBJ2-3; 11 bases in the junction line up with TRBD2. The CDR3 spans 17 residues, from the cysteine through the phenylalanine. Only the CDR3 region is kept as DNA, spanning 51 bases read in frame from base 1. The V end gives up 5 bases and the J end 1 base, leaving 8 bases in the junction not matched to a gene. The germline V gene gives CDR1 as SGHAT and CDR2 as FQNNGV.